The entry below gives a single TCR beta chain sequence along with its context. Its matching antigen is unknown. Amplification used 60 Vbeta primers and 13 Jbeta primers. The repertoire was sequenced with immunoSEQ multiplex PCR; TCRdb's copy has only in-frame clones and lacks some. The repertoire consists of more than 75,000 clones, with approximately 81% occurring once and the leading ten covering 6.2%. This record comes from a study of cytomegalovirus exposure and HLA in healthy donors. Study-wide findings and caveats: What was likely a sequencing artifact was a cluster of highly shared sequence variants. The study flagged approximately 180 TCR beta chains as cytomegalovirus-associated.

There are 14 residues in the CDR3. Germline V lookup: CDR1 SGHRS, CDR2 YFSETQ. The TCR originated in a woman in her fifties or sixties in good health and CMV-seropositive. The sequenced material came from PBMCs. The chain uses TRBV5-1 and TRBJ2-5; 7 bases agree with TRBD1. The end of the DNA aligns better with TRBJ2-7, so the J call may be wrong. The CDR3 here is CASSRDSSSYEQYF. DNA for the CDR3: TGCGCCAGCAGCCGGGACAGCAGCTCCTACGAGCAGTACTTC.